These 21 T cell receptor beta chains share one sample of origin, sequenced in a study of CD8 T cells in ankylosing spondylitis (dated by TCRdb to the late 2010s). The library was made by 5' RACE. The listed sequencing device is Illumina HiSeq 2500. The public reads were reanalyzed by TCRdb: fastp trimming at Q25, MiXCR alignment, in-frame beta chains only. Here each entry gathers all rows of one CDR3 protein and keeps the most common genes and DNA. The sample includes some 340,000 distinct CDR3 sequences, with about 15% observed a single time. Clones ranked in the top ten supply less than 1.1% of the sample. Sequenced material: blood, either unsorted or a sorted T cell fraction (not recorded which). Receptor source: a male donor with ankylosing spondylitis or in good health (not recorded which).

This clonotype has a handful of counts. This chain uses TRBV5-1 with TRBJ2-7; possible D gene TRBD1, 6 bases. Trimming pared 1 base from V and 3 bases from J, leaving 8 bases between. The germline V gene has CDR1 SGHRS and CDR2 YFSETQ. The CDR3 loop spans 13 amino acids. In nucleotides, the CDR3 is TGCGCCAGCAGCTTGACAGGGATCTACGAGCAGTACTTC. Translated: CASSLTGIYEQYF.

This clonotype was seen a handful of times. The chain has TRBV25-1 and TRBJ1-6; D unresolved. The V end was cut by 1 base, the J end by 7 bases, with 2 bases between. CDR1 and CDR2 (germline): MGHDK, SYGVNS. There are 12 residues in the CDR3. The CDR3 loop reads CASSEFNSPLHF. The CDR3 bases are TGTGCCAGCAGTGAATTCAATTCACCCCTCCACTTT.

This chain joins TRBV5-6 and TRBJ2-7; possibly TRBD1 or TRBD2 for D (5 bases each). CDR1 is SGHDT, CDR2 YYEEEE, per germline. CDR3 length equals 14 residues. The V gene lost 3 bases and the J gene lost 4 bases, with 14 bases spanning the gap. CDR3 in DNA: TGTGCCAGCAGCTGGGAGAGGGGACGATACGAGCAGTACTTC. Translation: CASSWERGRYEQYF. Supplemented by reference TRBV5-6 and TRBJ2-7, the full variable domain reads DAGVTQSPTHLIKTRGQQVTLRCSPKSGHDTVSWYQQALGQGPQFIFQYYEEEERQRGNFPDRFSGHQFPNYSSELNVNALLLGDSALYLCASSWERGRYEQYFGPGTRLTVT.

A few counts support this clonotype. Because the CDR3's place on the DNA is in doubt, the DNA is left out and the CDR3 is given as listed by TCRdb. This chain uses TRBV30 with TRBJ2-1; TRBD2, as called in the table, went unchecked against the DNA. CDR1 is GTSNPN, CDR2 SVGIG, per germline (reference sequence). The length of the CDR3 is 15 amino acids, counting both ends. The CDR3 here is CAWSPLVAGGISPFF.

V usage is TRBV2 and J usage is TRBJ2-1; 11 nucleotides match TRBD2. Germline V CDR1 and CDR2: SNHLY, FYNNEI. CDR3 length: 17 residues. The trim removed 6 bases at V and 3 bases at J, leaving 10 bases unmatched. The CDR3 sequence is CASRDLAGGLGYNEQFF. DNA of the CDR3: TGTGCCAGCAGAGACTTAGCGGGGGGGCTGGGCTACAATGAGCAGTTCTTC.

A few counts support this clonotype. The gene calls are TRBV7-9 and TRBJ1-4; D uncertain. CDR3 length equals 12 residues. V was shortened by 0 bases and J by 13 bases, with 9 bases between the two germline ends. Germline V gene lookup returns CDR1 SEHNR and CDR2 FQNEAQ (reference sequence). In DNA form, the CDR3 reads TGTGCCAGCAGCTTAGCGGGGAGAAGACTGTTTTTT. Translated, it gives CASSLAGRRLFF.

Ten or more counts support this clonotype. The genes are TRBV12-3 or TRBV12-4 and TRBJ1-5; D is ambiguous. The CDR3 extends over 14 amino acids. Deletions cut 3 bases from V and 6 bases from J, with 12 bases between. CDR3 protein: CASSFSGGSQPQHF. In nucleotides, the CDR3 is TGTGCCAGCAGTTTTTCGGGTGGGAGTCAGCCCCAGCATTTT.

The rearrangement joins TRBV19 to TRBJ1-5; 9 nucleotides match TRBD1. This CDR3 comprises 16 residues. CDR1 and CDR2 from the germline V gene are LNHDA and SQIVND (reference sequence). J was trimmed by 7 bases and V by 0 bases; bases with no gene match: 7. The CDR3 here is CASSIDMGQGSQPQHF. CDR3 sequence (DNA): TGTGCCAGTAGTATAGATATGGGACAGGGAAGCCAGCCCCAGCATTTT.

This clonotype was found many times. This chain joins TRBV5-1 and TRBJ1-1, with D hard to call. Trimming took off 4 bases at V and 4 bases at J, with 20 bases between the two ends. CDR1 and CDR2 (germline): SGHRS, YFSETQ. This CDR3 region has 16 residues. DNA of the CDR3: TGCGCCAGCAGCCCCCTCGTAAAGGGAGGTAGCACTGAAGCTTTCTTT. Its translation is CASSPLVKGGSTEAFF.

The CDR3 DNA sequence: TGTGCCAGCAGCTCCCTGGCTCGGGATGGAGAGACCCAGTACTTC. This sequence encodes CASSSLARDGETQYF. V is TRBV7-2 and J is TRBJ2-5, with TRBD2 as a possible D gene (5 bases). This CDR3 region has 15 residues. Trimming left V 4 bases short and J 4 bases short, with 16 bases between. CDR1 is SGHTA and CDR2 is FQGNSA in the germline V gene.

This clonotype was counted only a few times. CDR3 amino acids: CSADRWSYNEQFF. CDR3 DNA: TGCAGTGCCGATAGATGGTCCTACAATGAGCAGTTCTTC. This sequence joins TRBV20-1 and TRBJ2-1, with D uncertain. The length of the CDR3 is 13 residues. From germline, CDR1 is DFQATT and CDR2 SNEGSKA (reference sequence). Trimming shortened V by 6 bases and J by 1 base, and 10 bases separated the two germline ends.

This clonotype was recorded a few times. The CDR3 nucleotides read TGTGCCAGCAGTTTAAGAGGGACGGTAACTGAAGCTTTCTTT. This codes for CASSLRGTVTEAFF. The chain employs TRBV12-3 or TRBV12-4 and TRBJ1-1, with D perhaps TRBD1 (5 bases). Trimming stripped 2 bases from V and 5 bases from J, with 12 bases between. This CDR3 is built from 14 residues.

The rearrangement joins TRBV3-1 to TRBJ1-1; 9 nucleotides align to TRBD1. This CDR3 comprises 15 residues. The trim removed 0 bases at V and 6 bases at J, leaving 5 bases unmatched. CDR1 is LGHDT and CDR2 is YNNKEL in the germline V gene (reference sequence). CDR3: CASSQDIRTGAEAFF. The CDR3 DNA sequence: TGTGCCAGCAGCCAAGATATTCGGACAGGGGCTGAAGCTTTCTTT.

V gene TRBV18 combines with J gene TRBJ1-1; 7 bases agree with TRBD1. This CDR3 is built from 15 residues. CDR1 is KGHSH, CDR2 LQKENI, per germline. With 3 bases clipped from V and 3 bases from J, the junction kept 7 bases outside the gene matches. CDR3 in amino acids: CASSPPGQRDTEAFF. Written as DNA, the CDR3 is TGTGCCAGCTCACCCCCGGGACAGAGGGACACTGAAGCTTTCTTT.

The V and J genes are TRBV11-2 and TRBJ2-3; 7 nucleotides line up with TRBD1. Looked up from germline, CDR1 is SGHAT and CDR2 is FQNNGV. CDR3 length: 18 residues. V lost 2 bases to trimming and J lost 2 bases; unmatched junction nucleotides: 13. The CDR3 sequence is CASSLRARWTGVTDTQYF. The CDR3 DNA follows: TGTGCCAGCAGCTTAAGGGCGAGGTGGACAGGAGTCACAGATACGCAGTATTTT.

This clonotype was seen more than once but under ten times. The chain couples TRBV25-1 to TRBJ1-5; no definite D call. The germline gives CDR1 MGHDK, CDR2 SYGVNS. CDR3 length: 14 residues. V lost 4 bases, J lost 0 bases, and 7 bases lay in between. CDR3 sequence (DNA): TGTGCCAGCAGTGGTCAGATTAGCAATCAGCCCCAGCATTTT. It yields the protein CASSGQISNQPQHF.

In this sample, this clonotype turned up a few times. This chain connects TRBV10-3 to TRBJ2-3; perhaps TRBD2 as D (6 bases). Germline CDR1 reads ENHRY; CDR2 reads SYGVKD. The CDR3 extends over 15 amino acids. V lost 0 bases, J lost 2 bases, and 9 bases lay in between. This CDR3 reads CAISESQGLTDTQYF. In nucleotides, the CDR3 is TGTGCCATCAGTGAGTCGCAGGGACTCACAGATACGCAGTATTTT.

This clonotype was seen more than once but under ten times. The rearrangement uses TRBV29-1 and TRBJ1-2, with unresolved D. The V gene's germline CDR1 is SQVTM and CDR2 ANQGSEA. The CDR3 totals 13 residues. Trimming removed 7 bases from V and 8 bases from J, with 20 bases in between. The chain's CDR3 is CSAPPDGREGYTF. The CDR3 nucleotides are TGCAGCGCTCCTCCCGACGGCCGAGAGGGCTACACCTTC.

This clonotype appeared a few times. J is TRBJ1-2 and V is TRBV7-2, with 7 bases fitting TRBD1. Germline trimming cut 6 bases from V and 8 bases from J; bases unmatched to any gene: 6. Germline CDR1 and CDR2: SGHTA and FQGNSA. The CDR3 length is 12 residues. The CDR3 loop reads CASSPGTAGYTF. DNA for the CDR3: TGTGCCAGCAGTCCTGGGACAGCCGGCTACACCTTC.

The V call is TRBV7-2, the J call TRBJ2-1; no clear D. The germline V and J ends were trimmed by 5 bases and 10 bases, with 9 bases remaining between them. Germline-derived CDR1 and CDR2 are SGHTA and FQGNSA. The CDR3 contains 11 residues. The CDR3 protein is CASSTFREQFF. The CDR3 DNA is TGTGCCAGCAGCACCTTCCGAGAGCAGTTCTTC.

The chain is built from TRBV5-1 and TRBJ2-5, with D perhaps TRBD2 (6 bases). Trimming removed 3 bases at V and 4 bases at J, with 16 bases between. CDR1 and CDR2 from the germline V gene are SGHRS and YFSETQ. The length of the CDR3 is 15 residues. The CDR3 sequence is CASSYSTTRGETQYF. CDR3 nucleotides: TGCGCCAGCAGCTATAGTACGACTAGAGGAGAGACCCAGTACTTC.